This T cell receptor (beta chain) originates from a study of post-analysis software for immune sequencing data. From germline, CDR1 is PRHDT and CDR2 FYEKMQ (reference sequence). This CDR3 has 15 residues. V lost 1 base and J 6 bases, leaving 13 bases between the germline ends. Study-level points and caveats: Four or five TRBV segments were significantly more frequent in patients than in controls. TRBV5-6, TRBV5-1 and TRBV20-1 were among these segments.

Unique molecular identifiers featured in each of the TCR beta cDNA libraries. TCRdb re-derived calls from the PCR reads in MiXCR, one entry per CDR3 protein. The sample shows 400,000 to 500,000 distinct CDR3 sequences, about 39% of them seen only once. This clonotype appeared a few times. Its specificity is unknown. This clonotype was obtained from a girl aged 2 to 10 with multiple sclerosis. The sample taken for sequencing was blood. V is TRBV13 and J is TRBJ2-1; TRBD2 is a possible D gene (6 bases). The CDR3 sequence is CASSLELRGFNEQFF. CDR3 in DNA: TGTGCCAGCAGCTTAGAGTTGCGGGGATTCAATGAGCAGTTCTTC.